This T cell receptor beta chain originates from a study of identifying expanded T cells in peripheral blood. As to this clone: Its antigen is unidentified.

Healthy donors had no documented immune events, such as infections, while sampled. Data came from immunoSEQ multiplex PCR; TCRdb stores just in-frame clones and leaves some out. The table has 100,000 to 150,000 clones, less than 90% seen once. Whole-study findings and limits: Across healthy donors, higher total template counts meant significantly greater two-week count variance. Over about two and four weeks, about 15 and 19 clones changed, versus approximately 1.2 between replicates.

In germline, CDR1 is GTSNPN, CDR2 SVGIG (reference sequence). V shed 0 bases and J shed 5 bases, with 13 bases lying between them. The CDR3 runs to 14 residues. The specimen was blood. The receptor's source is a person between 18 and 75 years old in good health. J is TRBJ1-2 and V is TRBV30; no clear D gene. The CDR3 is CAWSVSFLEYGYTF. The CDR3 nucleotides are TGTGCCTGGAGTGTCTCCTTTTTGGAGTATGGCTACACCTTC.